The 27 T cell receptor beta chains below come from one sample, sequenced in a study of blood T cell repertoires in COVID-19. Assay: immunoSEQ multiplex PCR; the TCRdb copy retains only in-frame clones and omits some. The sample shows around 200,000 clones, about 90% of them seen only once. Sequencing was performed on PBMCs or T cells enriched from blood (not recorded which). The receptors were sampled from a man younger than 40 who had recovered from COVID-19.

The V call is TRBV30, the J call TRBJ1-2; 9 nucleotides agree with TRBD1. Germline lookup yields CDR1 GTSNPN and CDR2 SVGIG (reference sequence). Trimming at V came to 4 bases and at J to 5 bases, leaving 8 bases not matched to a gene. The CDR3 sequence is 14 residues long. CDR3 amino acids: CAWTVGTGFYGYTF. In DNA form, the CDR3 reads TGTGCCTGGACTGTAGGGACAGGGTTTTATGGCTACACCTTC.

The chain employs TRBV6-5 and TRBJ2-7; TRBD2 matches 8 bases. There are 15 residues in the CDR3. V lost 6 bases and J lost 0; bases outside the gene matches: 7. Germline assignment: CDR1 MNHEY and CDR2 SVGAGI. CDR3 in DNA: TGTGCCAGCAGAGAGAGACTAGCGCTCTCCTACGAGCAGTACTTC. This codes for CASRERLALSYEQYF.

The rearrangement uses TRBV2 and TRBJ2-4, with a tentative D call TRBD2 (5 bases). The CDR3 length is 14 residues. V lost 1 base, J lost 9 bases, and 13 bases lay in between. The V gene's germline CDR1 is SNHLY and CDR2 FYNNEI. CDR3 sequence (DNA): TGTGCCAGCAGTGAAGTGGGGAGACTGGGCATTCAGTACTTC. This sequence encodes CASSEVGRLGIQYF.

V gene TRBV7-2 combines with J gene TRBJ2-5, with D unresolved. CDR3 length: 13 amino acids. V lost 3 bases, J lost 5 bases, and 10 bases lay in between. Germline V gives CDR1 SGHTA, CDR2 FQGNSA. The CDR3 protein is CASSLSSSETQYF. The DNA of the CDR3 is TGTGCCAGCAGCTTGAGTAGCAGCGAGACCCAGTACTTC.

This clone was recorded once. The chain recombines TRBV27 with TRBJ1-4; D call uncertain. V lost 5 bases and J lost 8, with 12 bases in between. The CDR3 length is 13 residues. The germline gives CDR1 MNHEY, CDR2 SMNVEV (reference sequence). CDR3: CASSHGSAEKLFF. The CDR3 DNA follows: TGTGCCAGCAGTCACGGGTCAGCAGAAAAACTGTTTTTT. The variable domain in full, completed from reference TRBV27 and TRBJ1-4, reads EAQVTQNPRYLITVTGKKLTVTCSQNMNHEYMSWYRQDPGLGLRQIYYSMNVEVTDKGDVPEGYKVSRKEKRNFPLILESPSPNQTSLYFCASSHGSAEKLFFGSGTQLSVL.

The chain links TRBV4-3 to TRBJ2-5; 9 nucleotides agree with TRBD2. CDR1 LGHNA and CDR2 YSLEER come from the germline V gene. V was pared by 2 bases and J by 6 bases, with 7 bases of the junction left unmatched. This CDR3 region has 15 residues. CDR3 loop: CASSQTPGLAKTQYF. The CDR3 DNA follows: TGCGCCAGCAGCCAAACCCCGGGACTAGCCAAGACCCAGTACTTC.

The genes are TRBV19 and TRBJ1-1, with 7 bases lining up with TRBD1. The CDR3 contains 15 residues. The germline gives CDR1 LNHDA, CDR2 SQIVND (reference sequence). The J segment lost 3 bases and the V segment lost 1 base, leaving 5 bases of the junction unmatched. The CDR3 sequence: CASSIVGTVDTEAFF. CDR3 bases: TGTGCCAGTAGTATAGTGGGGACAGTGGACACTGAAGCTTTCTTT.

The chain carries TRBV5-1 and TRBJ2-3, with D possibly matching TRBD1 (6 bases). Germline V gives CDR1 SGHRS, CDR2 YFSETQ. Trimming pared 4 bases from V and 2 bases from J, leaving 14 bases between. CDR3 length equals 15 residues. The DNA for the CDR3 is TGCGCCAGCAGCCCTATGACAGGTACCACAGATACGCAGTATTTT. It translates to CASSPMTGTTDTQYF.

CDR3 DNA sequence: TGTGCCAGCGAGGCGGGACAGGGGGTTAGCACAGATACGCAGTATTTT. Translation: CASEAGQGVSTDTQYF. The chain uses TRBV7-9 and TRBJ2-3; TRBD1 agrees at 11 bases. The CDR3 is 16 amino acids. V shed 8 bases and J 0 bases; nucleotides not matched to a gene: 7. CDR1 SEHNR and CDR2 FQNEAQ come from the germline V gene (reference sequence).

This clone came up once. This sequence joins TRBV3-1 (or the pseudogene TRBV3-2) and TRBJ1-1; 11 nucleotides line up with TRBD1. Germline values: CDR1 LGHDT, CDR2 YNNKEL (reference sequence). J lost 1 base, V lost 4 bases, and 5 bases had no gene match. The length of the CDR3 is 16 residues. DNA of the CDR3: TGTGCCAGCAGCCCCCCGGGACAGGGGGGGAACACTGAAGCTTTCTTT. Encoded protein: CASSPPGQGGNTEAFF.

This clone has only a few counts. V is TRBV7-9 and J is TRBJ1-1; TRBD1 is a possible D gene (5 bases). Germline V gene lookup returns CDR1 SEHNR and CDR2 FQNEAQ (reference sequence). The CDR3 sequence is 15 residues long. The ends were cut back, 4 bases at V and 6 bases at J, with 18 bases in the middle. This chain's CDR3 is CASSSGSGKRAEAFF. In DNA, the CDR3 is TGTGCCAGCAGCTCCGGATCAGGGAAGCGCGCTGAAGCTTTCTTT.

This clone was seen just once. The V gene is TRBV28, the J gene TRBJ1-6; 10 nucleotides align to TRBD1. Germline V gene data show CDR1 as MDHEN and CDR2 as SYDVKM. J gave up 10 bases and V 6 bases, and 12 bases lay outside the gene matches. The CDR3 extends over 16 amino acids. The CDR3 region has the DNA TGTGCCAGCAGACTTCTTGTCGGGACAGGGGCGTCACCCCTCCACTTT. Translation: CASRLLVGTGASPLHF.

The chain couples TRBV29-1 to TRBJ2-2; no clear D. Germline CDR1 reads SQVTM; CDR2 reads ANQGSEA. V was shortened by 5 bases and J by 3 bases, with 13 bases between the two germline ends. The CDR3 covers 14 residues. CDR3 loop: CSVWVGSYTGELFF. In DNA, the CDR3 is TGCAGCGTTTGGGTGGGCAGTTACACCGGGGAGCTGTTTTTT.

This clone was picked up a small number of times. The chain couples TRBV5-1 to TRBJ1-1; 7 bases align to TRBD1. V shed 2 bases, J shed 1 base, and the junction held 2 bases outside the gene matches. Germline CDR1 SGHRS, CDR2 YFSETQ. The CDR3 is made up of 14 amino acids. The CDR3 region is CASSFDRENTEAFF. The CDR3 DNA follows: TGCGCCAGCAGCTTCGACAGGGAGAACACTGAAGCTTTCTTT. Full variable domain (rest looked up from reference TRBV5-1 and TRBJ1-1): KAGVTQTPRYLIKTRGQQVTLSCSPISGHRSVSWYQQTPGQGLQFLFEYFSETQRNKGNFPGRFSGRQFSNSRSEMNVSTLELGDSALYLCASSFDRENTEAFFGQGTRLTVV.

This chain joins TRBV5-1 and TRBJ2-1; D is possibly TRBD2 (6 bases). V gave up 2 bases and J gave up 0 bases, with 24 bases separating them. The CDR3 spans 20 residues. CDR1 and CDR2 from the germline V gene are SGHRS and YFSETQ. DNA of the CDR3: TGCGCCAGCAGCTTCGTCGACAGCCCCGGGGGAAAAATCTCCTACAATGAGCAGTTCTTC. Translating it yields CASSFVDSPGGKISYNEQFF.

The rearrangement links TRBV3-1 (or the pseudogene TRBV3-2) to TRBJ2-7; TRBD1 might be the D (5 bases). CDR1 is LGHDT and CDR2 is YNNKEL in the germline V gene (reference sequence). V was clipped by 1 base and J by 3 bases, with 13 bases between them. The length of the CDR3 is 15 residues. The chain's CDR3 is CASSQAGLSVYEQYF. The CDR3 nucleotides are TGTGCCAGCAGCCAAGCAGGGCTTTCAGTCTACGAGCAGTACTTC.

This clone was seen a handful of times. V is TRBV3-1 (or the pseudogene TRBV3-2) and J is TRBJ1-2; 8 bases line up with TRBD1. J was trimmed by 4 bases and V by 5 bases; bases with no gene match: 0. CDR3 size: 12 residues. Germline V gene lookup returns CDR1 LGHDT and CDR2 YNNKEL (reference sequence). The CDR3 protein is CASSGTGYGYTF. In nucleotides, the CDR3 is TGTGCCAGCAGCGGGACAGGCTATGGCTACACCTTC.

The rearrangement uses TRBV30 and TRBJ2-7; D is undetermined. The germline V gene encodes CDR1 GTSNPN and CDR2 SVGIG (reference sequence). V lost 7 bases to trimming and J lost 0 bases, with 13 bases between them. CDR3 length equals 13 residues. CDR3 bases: TGTGCCTTTGGAGACGGTAACTCCTACGAGCAGTACTTC. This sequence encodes CAFGDGNSYEQYF.

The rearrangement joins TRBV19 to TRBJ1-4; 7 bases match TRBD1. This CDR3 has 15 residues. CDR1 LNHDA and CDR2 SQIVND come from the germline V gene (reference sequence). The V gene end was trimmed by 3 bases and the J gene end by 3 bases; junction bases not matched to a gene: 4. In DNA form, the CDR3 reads TGTGCCAGTAGTATGTTGACAGGGCCTAATGAAAAACTGTTTTTT. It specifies CASSMLTGPNEKLFF.

For the CDR3, the DNA is TGTGCCAGCAGTTTGACAGGCATCTATGGCTACACCTTC. Translated, it gives CASSLTGIYGYTF. This rearrangement joins TRBV27 to TRBJ1-2; TRBD1 might be the D (6 bases). CDR1 and CDR2 from the germline V gene are MNHEY and SMNVEV (reference sequence). The CDR3 sequence is 13 residues long. V was clipped by 3 bases and J by 4 bases, with 9 bases between them.

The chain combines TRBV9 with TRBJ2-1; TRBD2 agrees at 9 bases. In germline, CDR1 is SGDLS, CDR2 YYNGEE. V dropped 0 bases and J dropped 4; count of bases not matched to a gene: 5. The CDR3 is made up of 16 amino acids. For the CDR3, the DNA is TGTGCCAGCAGCGTAGTCGGACTAGCGCAGTACAATGAGCAGTTCTTC. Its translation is CASSVVGLAQYNEQFF.

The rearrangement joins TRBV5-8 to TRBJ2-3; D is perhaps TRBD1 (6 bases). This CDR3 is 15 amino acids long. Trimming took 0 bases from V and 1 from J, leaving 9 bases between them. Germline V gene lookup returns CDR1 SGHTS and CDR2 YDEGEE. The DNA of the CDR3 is TGTGCCAGCAGCTTGGTGACAGGCGGCACAGATACGCAGTATTTT. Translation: CASSLVTGGTDTQYF.

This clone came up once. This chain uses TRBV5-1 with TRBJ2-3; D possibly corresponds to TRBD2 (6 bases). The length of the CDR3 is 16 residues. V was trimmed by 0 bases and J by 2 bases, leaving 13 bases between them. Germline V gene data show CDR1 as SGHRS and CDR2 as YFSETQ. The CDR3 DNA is TGCGCCAGCAGCTTGGAAACGGGAGATGTCACAGATACGCAGTATTTT. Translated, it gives CASSLETGDVTDTQYF.

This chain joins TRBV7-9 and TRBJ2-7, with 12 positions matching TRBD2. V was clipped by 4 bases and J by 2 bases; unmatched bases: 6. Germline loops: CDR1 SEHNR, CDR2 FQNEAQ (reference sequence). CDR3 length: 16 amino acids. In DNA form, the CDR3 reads TGTGCCAGCAGCTACGGACTAGCGGGAAGTGCCTACGAGCAGTACTTC. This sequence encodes CASSYGLAGSAYEQYF. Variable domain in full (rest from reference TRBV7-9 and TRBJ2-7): DTGVSQNPRHKITKRGQNVTFRCDPISEHNRLYWYRQTLGQGPEFLTYFQNEAQLEKSRLLSDRFSAERPKGSFSTLEIQRTEQGDSAMYLCASSYGLAGSAYEQYFGPGTRLTVT.

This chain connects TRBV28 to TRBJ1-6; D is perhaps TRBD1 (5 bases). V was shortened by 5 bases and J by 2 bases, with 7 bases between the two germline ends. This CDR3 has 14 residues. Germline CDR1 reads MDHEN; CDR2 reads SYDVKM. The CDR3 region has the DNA TGTGCCAGCAGTAGGACAACCTATAATTCACCCCTCCACTTT. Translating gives CASSRTTYNSPLHF.

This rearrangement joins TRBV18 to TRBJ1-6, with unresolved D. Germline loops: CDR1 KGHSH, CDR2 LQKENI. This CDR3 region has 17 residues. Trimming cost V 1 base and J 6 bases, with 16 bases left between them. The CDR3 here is CASSPLIIGVTNSPLHF. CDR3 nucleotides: TGTGCCAGCTCACCACTTATCATCGGGGTGACTAATTCACCCCTCCACTTT.

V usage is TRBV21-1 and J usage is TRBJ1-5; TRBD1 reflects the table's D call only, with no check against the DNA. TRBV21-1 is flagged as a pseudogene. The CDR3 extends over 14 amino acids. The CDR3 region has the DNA TGTGCCAGCAGCAAGGGCAGGGGGCGTCAGCCCCAGCATTTT. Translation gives CASSKGRGRQPQHF.